These T cell receptor beta chains were read from a single sample in a study of blood T cell repertoires in COVID-19. Libraries were prepared by immunoSEQ multiplex PCR; TCRdb keeps only in-frame clonotypes and omits some of them. The repertoire consists of tens of thousands of clones, with roughly nine tenths occurring once and the leading ten covering more than 15%. Input material: peripheral blood. The receptors shown here come from a woman in her thirties in a cohort sampled during active COVID-19. CDR3s include the opening cysteine and the closing phenylalanine or tryptophan. Fields, in order: D gene, V gene, J gene, clone size, CDR3 DNA, CDR3 protein. The D gene is left open where the match is weak. Clone sizes are given selectively: once, few, many, or a class where the clone is expanded.

>TRBD1|TRBV5-1|TRBJ1-2|NA
TGCGCCAGCAGCATCGGGACAGGCTATGGCTACACCTTC
CASSIGTGYGYTF
>TRBD2|TRBV10-1|TRBJ2-7|medium-sized
TGCGCCAGCAGTGTGTTCGGCGGGAGTTCCTACGAGCAGTACTTC
CASSVFGGSSYEQYF
>TRBD1|TRBV27|TRBJ1-1|once
TGTGCCAGCAGTGGGGACAGGGGAGGGAACACTGAAGCTTTCTTT
CASSGDRGGNTEAFF
>NA|TRBV28|TRBJ1-4|NA
TGTGCCAGCAGGACGGACAGAAGTTTGGAAAAACTGTTTTTT
CASRTDRSLEKLFF
>NA|TRBV27|TRBJ2-7|NA
TGTGCCAGCAGTCGCCGACAGGATCTCTCCTACGAGCAGTACTTC
CASSRRQDLSYEQYF
>TRBD1|TRBV9|TRBJ2-3|NA
TGTGCCAGCAGCGTAGACAAGGGGGCTGTTACGCAGTATTTT
CASSVDKGAVTQYF
>NA|TRBV11-3|TRBJ1-2|NA
TGTGCCAGCAGCCCAGGACAGCATGGCTACACCTTC
CASSPGQHGYTF
>NA|TRBV4-3|TRBJ2-7|NA
TGCGCCAGCAGCCAAGACCGGTTCGGGGAAAGGTACGAGCAGTACTTC
CASSQDRFGERYEQYF
>NA|TRBV2|TRBJ2-7|NA
TGTGCCAGCAATTCGGCCAGGGGCTACGAGCAGTACTTC
CASNSARGYEQYF
>NA|TRBV7-9|TRBJ2-5|NA
TGTGCCAGCAGCTCCTACGGGTCTAGCGCACAAGAGACCCAGTACTTC
CASSSYGSSAQETQYF
>NA|TRBV7-9|TRBJ2-5|NA
TGTGCCAGCAGCTTGGCAGGGGGGAAAGAGACCCAGTACTTC
CASSLAGGKETQYF
>TRBD2|TRBV4-2|TRBJ2-1|NA
TGTGCCAGCAGCCAGGGAAAGACTAGCGGGATTTCTTACAATGAGCAGTTCTTC
CASSQGKTSGISYNEQFF
>TRBD1|TRBV5-1|TRBJ2-7|NA
TGCGCCAGCAGCCGACAGGGGGAGAGCTCCTACGAGCAGTACTTC
CASSRQGESSYEQYF
>TRBD1|TRBV11-3|TRBJ2-5|NA
TGTGCCAGCAGCCCCGGGACAGAAGAGACCCAGTACTTC
CASSPGTEETQYF